This paragraph reports one T cell receptor beta chain. The data stem from a study of T cell repertoires and Cas9 in healthy adults. Using immunoSEQ multiplex PCR, the repertoire was profiled, and TCRdb retains in-frame clones only, with some absent. The table has tens of thousands of clones, about nine tenths seen once. Per germline, CDR1 LNHNV and CDR2 YYDKDF (reference sequence). The CDR3 contains 17 residues. Trimming took 0 bases from V and 7 from J, leaving 19 bases between them. The source material was CD4+ effector T cells (CD127+, CD25-, CD137-, CD154-) from PBMCs; culture status not recorded. This clonotype was sampled from a human donor in good health. The chain carries TRBV15 and TRBJ1-3, with D perhaps matching TRBD1 (5 bases). The DNA of the CDR3 is TGTGCCACCAGCAGAGATTTCTCCGGGACTGGGAGGAACACCATATATTTT. This sequence encodes CATSRDFSGTGRNTIYF.